This record covers a single TCR beta chain. This record belongs to a study of T cell changes during pregnancy in multiple sclerosis. Produced via immunoSEQ multiplex PCR; TCRdb's table is partial and in-frame only. The sample yields 91,000 or so clones, 85% to 95% seen once. The CDR3 is 14 residues long. V was clipped by 2 bases and J by 5 bases, with 12 bases between them. Germline-derived CDR1 and CDR2 are GTSNPN and SVGIG (reference sequence). Sequences were derived from peripheral blood, sampled after pregnancy. The receptor was derived from a female donor with multiple sclerosis, enrolled in a pregnancy study. The chain is built from TRBV30 and TRBJ2-2; TRBD2 is a possible D gene (5 bases). The CDR3 region is CAWSPWGATGELFF. The CDR3 DNA sequence: TGTGCCTGGAGTCCCTGGGGAGCAACCGGGGAGCTGTTTTTT.